The clone carrying this T cell receptor (beta chain) was detected only a few times. Its specificity is unknown. Combining a sample-barcoded 5' primer with a J-beta primer mix, a second PCR ran for roughly 7 to 12 cycles. TCRdb re-derived calls from the 5' RACE reads in MiXCR, one entry per CDR3 protein. In the table there are 1.5 million to 1.9 million distinct CDR3 sequences, 35% to 45% of which are singletons. This CDR3 region has 15 residues. V dropped 6 bases and J dropped 7; count of bases not matched to a gene: 8. Germline V gene lookup returns CDR1 KGHSH and CDR2 LQKENI. This entry comes from a study of blood T cells in healthy people across ages. Whole-study findings and limits: Compared with aged donors, long-lived donors showed fewer expanded clones, suggesting selection. PBMC samples, being unsorted, prevented any conclusive comparison of naive and antigen-experienced cells.

In each sample, at least 6.5 million PBMCs were isolated. Per sample, no less than 5.5 micrograms of total RNA were extracted. The source of this sequence is a woman aged 18-29 years in good health. The sequencing input was blood. V gene TRBV18 combines with J gene TRBJ2-1, with TRBD2 matching over 11 bases. The CDR3 is CASSQGLAAKNEQFF. CDR3 DNA: TGTGCCAGCTCCCAGGGACTAGCGGCAAAGAATGAGCAGTTCTTC.